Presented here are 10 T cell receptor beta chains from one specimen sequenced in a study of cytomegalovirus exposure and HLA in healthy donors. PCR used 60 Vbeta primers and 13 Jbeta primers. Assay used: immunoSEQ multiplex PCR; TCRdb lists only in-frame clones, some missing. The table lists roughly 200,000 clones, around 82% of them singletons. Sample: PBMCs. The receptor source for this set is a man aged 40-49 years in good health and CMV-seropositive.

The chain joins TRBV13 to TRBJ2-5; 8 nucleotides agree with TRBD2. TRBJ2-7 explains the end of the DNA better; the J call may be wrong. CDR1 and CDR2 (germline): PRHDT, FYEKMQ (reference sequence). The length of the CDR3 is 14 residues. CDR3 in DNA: TGTGCCAGCAGCTTAAGCGGGAGCTCCTACGAGCAGTACTTC. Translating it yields CASSLSGSSYEQYF.

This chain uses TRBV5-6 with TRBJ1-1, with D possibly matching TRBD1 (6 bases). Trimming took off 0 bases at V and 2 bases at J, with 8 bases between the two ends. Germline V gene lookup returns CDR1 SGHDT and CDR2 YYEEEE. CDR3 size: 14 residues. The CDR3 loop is CASSLAGANTEAFF. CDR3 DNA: TGTGCCAGCAGCTTGGCAGGGGCCAACACTGAAGCTTTCTTT.

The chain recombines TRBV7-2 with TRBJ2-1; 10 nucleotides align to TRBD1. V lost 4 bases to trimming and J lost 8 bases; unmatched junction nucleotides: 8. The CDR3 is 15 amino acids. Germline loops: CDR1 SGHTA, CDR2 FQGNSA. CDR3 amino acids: CASSSRGQGFDEQFF. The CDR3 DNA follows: TGTGCCAGCAGCTCTAGGGGACAGGGGTTCGATGAGCAGTTCTTC.

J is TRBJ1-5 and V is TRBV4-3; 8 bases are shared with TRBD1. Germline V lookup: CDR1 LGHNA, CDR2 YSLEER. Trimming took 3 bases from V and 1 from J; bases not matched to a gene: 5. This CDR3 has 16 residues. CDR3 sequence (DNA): TGCGCCAGCAGCCAGGGGACAGGAGCCAGCAATCAGCCCCAGCATTTT. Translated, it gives CASSQGTGASNQPQHF.

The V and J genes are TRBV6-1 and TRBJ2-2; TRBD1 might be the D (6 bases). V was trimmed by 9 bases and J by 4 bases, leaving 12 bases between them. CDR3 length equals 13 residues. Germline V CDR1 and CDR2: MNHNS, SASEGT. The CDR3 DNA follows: TGTGCCAGGGTTGGGGGCGGCACCGGGGAGCTGTTTTTT. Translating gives CARVGGGTGELFF.

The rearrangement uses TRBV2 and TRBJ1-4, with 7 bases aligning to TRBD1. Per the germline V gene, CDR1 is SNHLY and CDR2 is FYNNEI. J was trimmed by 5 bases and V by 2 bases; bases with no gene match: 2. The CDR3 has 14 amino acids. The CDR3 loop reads CASSENRGNEKLFF. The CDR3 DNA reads TGTGCCAGCAGTGAAAACAGGGGCAATGAAAAACTGTTTTTT.

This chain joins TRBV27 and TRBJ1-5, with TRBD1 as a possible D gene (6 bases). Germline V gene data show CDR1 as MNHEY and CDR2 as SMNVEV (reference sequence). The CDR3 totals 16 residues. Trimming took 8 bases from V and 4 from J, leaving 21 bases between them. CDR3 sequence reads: CASRGGGKGENQPQHF. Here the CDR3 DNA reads TGTGCCAGCCGGGGCGGGGGCAAGGGCGAAAATCAGCCCCAGCATTTT.

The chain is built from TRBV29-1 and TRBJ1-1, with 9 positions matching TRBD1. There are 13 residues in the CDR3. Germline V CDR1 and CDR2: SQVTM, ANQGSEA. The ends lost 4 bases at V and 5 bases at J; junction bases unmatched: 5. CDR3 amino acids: CSVGETGGTEAFF. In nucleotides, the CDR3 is TGCAGCGTTGGAGAGACAGGGGGTACTGAAGCTTTCTTT.

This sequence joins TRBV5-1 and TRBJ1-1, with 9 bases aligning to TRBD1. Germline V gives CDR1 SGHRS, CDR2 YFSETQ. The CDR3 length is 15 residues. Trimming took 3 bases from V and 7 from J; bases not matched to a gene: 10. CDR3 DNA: TGCGCCAGCAGCTCCAGGACAGGGGAGGTTAGTGAAGCTTTCTTT. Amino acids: CASSSRTGEVSEAFF.

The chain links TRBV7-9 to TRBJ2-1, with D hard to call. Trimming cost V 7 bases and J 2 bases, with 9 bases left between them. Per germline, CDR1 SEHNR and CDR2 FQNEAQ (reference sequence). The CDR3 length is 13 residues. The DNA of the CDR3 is TGTGCCAGCACAGCAGGTGCCTACAATGAGCAGTTCTTC. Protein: CASTAGAYNEQFF.